The 22 T cell receptor beta chains below come from one sample, sequenced in a study of shared clonotypes between healthy human individuals. Using immunoSEQ multiplex PCR, the repertoire was profiled, and TCRdb retains in-frame clones only, with some absent. The sample has under 2,500,000 clones; almost 96% are singletons. The specimen sequenced was naive CD4+ T cells sorted from blood. Stated subset: CD45RA+ positively selected. The receptor source for this set is a man between 18 and 29 years old in good health.

The genes are TRBV30 and TRBJ2-5; D might be TRBD2 (6 bases). Germline loops: CDR1 GTSNPN, CDR2 SVGIG (reference sequence). The CDR3 is made up of 15 amino acids. Trimming took 3 bases from V and 3 from J, leaving 17 bases between them. The DNA of the CDR3 is TGTGCCTGGAGCCAGGCGGGGCGAGGGAAAGAGACCCAGTACTTC. Protein product: CAWSQAGRGKETQYF.

The chain uses TRBV10-3 and TRBJ1-1; the match to TRBD1 covers 9 bases. Per the germline V gene, CDR1 is ENHRY and CDR2 is SYGVKD. This CDR3 region has 15 residues. V was pared by 3 bases and J by 4 bases, with 6 bases of the junction left unmatched. The DNA for the CDR3 is TGTGCCATCAGTGATTCCGGGACAGGGACCACTGAAGCTTTCTTT. It is translated as CAISDSGTGTTEAFF.

The chain combines TRBV20-1 with TRBJ2-5; D might be TRBD1 (5 bases). Trimming stripped 5 bases from V and 7 bases from J, with 11 bases between. Germline lookup yields CDR1 DFQATT and CDR2 SNEGSKA (reference sequence). The CDR3 is made up of 11 amino acids. In DNA form, the CDR3 reads TGCAGTGCTCCCCGTGGGGCGACCCAGTACTTC. It specifies CSAPRGATQYF.

The chain is built from TRBV15 and TRBJ2-7, with D perhaps assigned TRBD1 or TRBD2 (5 bases each). Looked up from germline, CDR1 is LNHNV and CDR2 is YYDKDF (reference sequence). V shed 1 base and J shed 0 bases, with 16 bases lying between them. The CDR3 extends over 17 amino acids. CDR3 residues: CATSRARGESSSYEQYF. The CDR3 bases are TGTGCCACCAGCAGAGCCCGAGGGGAATCGAGCTCCTACGAGCAGTACTTC.

The chain recombines TRBV2 with TRBJ2-7; the D is unclear. The length of the CDR3 is 16 residues. CDR1 SNHLY and CDR2 FYNNEI come from the germline V gene. V lost 1 base and J lost 5, with 18 bases in between. Here the CDR3 DNA reads TGTGCCAGCAGTGAAGGAATCGCACTACAGACCGACGAGCAGTACTTC. Translating gives CASSEGIALQTDEQYF.

The genes are TRBV7-2 and TRBJ1-2; D is undetermined. CDR3 length: 11 amino acids. Germline CDR1 reads SGHTA; CDR2 reads FQGNSA. Deletions cut 3 bases from V and 13 bases from J, with 12 bases between. In nucleotides, the CDR3 is TGTGCCAGCAGCTTGGGGAGCCACAGCACCTTC. It encodes CASSLGSHSTF.

CDR3: CASSLVRNSYNSPLHF. The CDR3 DNA reads TGTGCCAGCAGTTTAGTCCGTAACTCCTATAATTCACCCCTCCACTTT. V gene TRBV27 combines with J gene TRBJ1-6; D gene uncertain. CDR1 is MNHEY and CDR2 is SMNVEV in the germline V gene (reference sequence). V lost 2 bases and J lost 0, with 8 bases in between. The CDR3 is 16 amino acids.

This rearrangement joins TRBV12-1 to TRBJ1-1; the tabulated D call, TRBD1, remains unverified against the DNA. TRBV12-1 is a recognized pseudogene. The CDR3 extends over 14 amino acids. The CDR3: CASSPGGMNTEAFF. CDR3 in DNA: TGTGCCAGCAGCCCAGGGGGCATGAACACTGAAGCTTTCTTT.

The chain recombines TRBV5-1 with TRBJ1-6; D not certain. CDR3 length: 15 residues. The germline CDR1 and CDR2 sequences are SGHRS and YFSETQ. The ends were cut back, 4 bases at V and 7 bases at J, with 15 bases in the middle. The CDR3 DNA sequence: TGCGCCAGCAGCACTGAAGGGATCCCAAATTCACCCCTCCACTTT. Translated, it gives CASSTEGIPNSPLHF.

The chain links TRBV6-6 to TRBJ1-1, with 10 positions matching TRBD1. Germline values: CDR1 MNHNY, CDR2 SVGAGI (reference sequence). The CDR3 runs 16 residues. V lost 2 bases and J lost 9; bases outside the gene matches: 12. The CDR3 spells CASSYEGQVGQGKAFF. CDR3 sequence (DNA): TGTGCCAGCAGTTACGAAGGGCAGGTGGGACAGGGGAAAGCTTTCTTT.

This sequence joins TRBV18 and TRBJ2-7; the D gene is possibly TRBD1 (6 bases). Deletions cut 4 bases from V and 4 bases from J, with 14 bases between. The length of the CDR3 is 14 residues. The germline V gene has CDR1 KGHSH and CDR2 LQKENI. The CDR3 DNA reads as TGTGCCAGCTCACGCGGACAGCAGACTTACGAGCAGTACTTC. It is translated as CASSRGQQTYEQYF.

CDR3 in amino acids: CATSRATTGYTGELFF. CDR3 in DNA: TGTGCCACCAGCAGAGCAACGACAGGGTACACCGGGGAGCTGTTTTTT. V usage is TRBV15 and J usage is TRBJ2-2, with TRBD1 matching 7 bases. Germline V lookup: CDR1 LNHNV, CDR2 YYDKDF (reference sequence). V lost 1 base, J lost 3 bases, and 5 bases stayed unmatched. CDR3 length: 16 residues.

J is TRBJ2-2 and V is TRBV5-1; maybe TRBD1 (6 bases). The CDR3 is 16 residues long. V lost 3 bases and J 5 bases, leaving 17 bases between the germline ends. The germline V gene encodes CDR1 SGHRS and CDR2 YFSETQ. CDR3 DNA: TGCGCCAGCAGCTCCCGGACAGCCCGAGGGACCGGGGAGCTGTTTTTT. Its translation: CASSSRTARGTGELFF.

This chain joins TRBV28 and TRBJ2-1; D is uncertain. Germline lookup yields CDR1 MDHEN and CDR2 SYDVKM. This CDR3 has 11 amino acids. Trimming removed 6 bases at V and 7 bases at J, with 7 bases between. The CDR3 loop reads CASSPGNEQFF. The CDR3 coding sequence is TGTGCCAGCAGCCCCGGGAATGAGCAGTTCTTC.

The chain couples TRBV28 to TRBJ2-2; perhaps TRBD2 as D (6 bases). Germline V gives CDR1 MDHEN, CDR2 SYDVKM. V was pared by 2 bases and J by 5 bases, with 12 bases between. The CDR3 spans 15 residues. The CDR3 spells CASSLNRAGTGELFF. CDR3 in DNA: TGTGCCAGCAGTTTAAACCGCGCGGGGACCGGGGAGCTGTTTTTT.

The chain uses TRBV7-2 and TRBJ2-7; D unresolved. The CDR3 is 14 amino acids. The V gene lost 8 bases and the J gene lost 9 bases, with 23 bases spanning the gap. From germline, CDR1 is SGHTA and CDR2 FQGNSA. The CDR3 reads CASALTEYLSTQYF. The DNA of the CDR3 is TGTGCCAGCGCATTAACAGAGTACCTCTCCACGCAGTACTTC.

The chain couples TRBV19 to TRBJ2-7; tentative D call: TRBD2 (5 bases). V lost 0 bases, J lost 6 bases, and 15 bases lay in between. Germline CDR1 LNHDA, CDR2 SQIVND (reference sequence). The CDR3 length is 15 residues. This CDR3 reads CASSIDLGGLSEQYF. CDR3 in DNA: TGTGCCAGTAGTATAGATCTAGGCGGGTTAAGCGAGCAGTACTTC.

This clone was seen more than once but under ten times. The chain uses TRBV30 and TRBJ1-2, with D unclear. Deletions cut 6 bases from V and 13 bases from J, with 30 bases between. Germline V gene sequence: CDR1 GTSNPN, CDR2 SVGIG (reference sequence). CDR3 length: 15 amino acids. This CDR3 reads CACETGSPSRLVSTF. Here the CDR3 DNA reads TGTGCCTGTGAGACCGGGTCTCCCTCCCGATTGGTCTCCACCTTC.

J is TRBJ2-3 and V is TRBV4-2; 8 bases are a match to TRBD2. From germline, CDR1 is LGHNA and CDR2 YNFKEQ. J lost 6 bases, V lost 1 base, and 12 bases had no gene match. CDR3 length equals 17 residues. This CDR3 reads CASSQVSGSGVGDTQYF. The CDR3 DNA is TGTGCCAGCAGCCAAGTATCGGGTAGCGGGGTTGGGGATACGCAGTATTTT.

This chain links TRBV10-3 with TRBJ2-3, with 9 positions matching TRBD1. Germline V CDR1 and CDR2: ENHRY, SYGVKD. CDR3 length: 14 amino acids. Losses at the gene ends were 4 bases for V and 3 bases for J; bases not matched to a gene: 2. CDR3 sequence (DNA): TGTGCCATCAGTGCGGGACAGGGAACAGATACGCAGTATTTT. As protein: CAISAGQGTDTQYF.

The DNA for the CDR3 is TGTGCCATCAGTGGGGACAGGGTCACAGATACGCAGTATTTT. Its protein product is CAISGDRVTDTQYF. The rearrangement uses TRBV10-3 and TRBJ2-3, with 9 bases lining up with TRBD1. The V gene's germline CDR1 is ENHRY and CDR2 SYGVKD. The CDR3 length is 14 residues. Trimming at V came to 4 bases and at J to 2 bases, leaving 1 base not matched to a gene.

The chain couples TRBV6-1 to TRBJ2-1; 9 nucleotides agree with TRBD1. Germline trimming cut 7 bases from V and 7 bases from J; bases unmatched to any gene: 8. The CDR3 covers 14 residues. The germline V gene has CDR1 MNHNS and CDR2 SASEGT. Here the CDR3 DNA reads TGTGCCAGCATCCGCTTAGGGACAGGGAATGAGCAGTTCTTC. It yields the protein CASIRLGTGNEQFF.